This T cell receptor (beta chain) was observed in a study of CD8+ T cells in alopecia areata. As for the study in general: Treatment comprised oral tofacitinib, 5 to 10 mg twice daily, in treated patients. General study findings and limits: Researchers report lesional scalp, most notably alopecia totalis/universalis, outstripped normal scalp in clonality. Compared with mice, patients displayed less clear TCR sharing, possibly for HLA-related reasons.

Alopecia areata patients had lesional scalp punch biopsies and peripheral blood taken from them. Germline CDR1 is WSHSY and CDR2 is SAAADI. The length of the CDR3 is 11 residues. The V gene lost 5 bases and the J gene lost 6 bases, with 8 bases spanning the gap. Investigators isolated RNA and reverse transcribed it into cDNA to act as the sequencing template. TCRdb's table, derived via immunoSEQ multiplex PCR, lists solely in-frame clones and lacks some. The sample consists of under 75,000 clones, approximately 46% of them appearing once. This clone is categorized as medium-sized (0.01 to 0.1%). Its antigen is not identified.

This sequence originates from a human donor with alopecia areata. Sequencing used CD8+ T cells sorted from blood, obtained at week 0. The rearrangement links TRBV10-2 to TRBJ2-7, with no clear D. The CDR3 loop is CASSSTLEQYF. Here the CDR3 DNA reads TGCGCCAGCAGTTCCACCCTCGAGCAGTACTTC.